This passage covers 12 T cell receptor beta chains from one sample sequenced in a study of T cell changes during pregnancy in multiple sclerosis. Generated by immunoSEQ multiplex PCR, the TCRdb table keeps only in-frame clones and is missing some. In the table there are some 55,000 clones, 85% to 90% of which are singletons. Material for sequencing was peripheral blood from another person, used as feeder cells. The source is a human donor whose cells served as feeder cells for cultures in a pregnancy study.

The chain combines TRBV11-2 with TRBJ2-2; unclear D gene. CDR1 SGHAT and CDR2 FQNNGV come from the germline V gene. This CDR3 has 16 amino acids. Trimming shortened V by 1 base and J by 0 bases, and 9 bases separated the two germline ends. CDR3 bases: TGTGCCAGCAGCTTAGGTGTCTACGCGAACACCGGGGAGCTGTTTTTT. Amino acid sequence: CASSLGVYANTGELFF.

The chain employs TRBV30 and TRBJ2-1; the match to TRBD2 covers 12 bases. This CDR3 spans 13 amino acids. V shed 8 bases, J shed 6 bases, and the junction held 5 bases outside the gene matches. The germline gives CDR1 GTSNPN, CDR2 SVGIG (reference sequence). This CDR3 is CARGLAGPNEQFF. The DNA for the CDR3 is TGTGCCAGGGGACTAGCGGGCCCCAATGAGCAGTTCTTC.

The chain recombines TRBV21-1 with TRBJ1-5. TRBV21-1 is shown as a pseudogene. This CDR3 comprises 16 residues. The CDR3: CASSPRGGLLPQPQHF. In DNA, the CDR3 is TGTGCCAGCTCCCCACGAGGGGGACTTCTCCCTCAGCCCCAGCATTTT.

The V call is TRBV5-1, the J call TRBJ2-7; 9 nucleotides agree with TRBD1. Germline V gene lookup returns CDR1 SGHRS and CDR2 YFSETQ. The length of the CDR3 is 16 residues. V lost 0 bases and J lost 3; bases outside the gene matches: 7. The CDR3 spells CASSLESAGQGYEQYF. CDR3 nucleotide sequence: TGCGCCAGCAGCTTGGAAAGTGCGGGACAGGGCTACGAGCAGTACTTC.

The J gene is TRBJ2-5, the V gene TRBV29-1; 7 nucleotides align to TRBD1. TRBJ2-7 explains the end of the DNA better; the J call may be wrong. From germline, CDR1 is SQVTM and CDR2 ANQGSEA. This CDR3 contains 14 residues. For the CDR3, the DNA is TGCAGCGTTTTTGACAGGGCCTACTCCTACGAGCAGTACTTC. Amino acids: CSVFDRAYSYEQYF.

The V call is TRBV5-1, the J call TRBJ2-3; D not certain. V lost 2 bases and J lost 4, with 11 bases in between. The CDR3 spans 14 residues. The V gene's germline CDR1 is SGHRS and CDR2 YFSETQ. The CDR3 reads CASSFDSGADTQYF. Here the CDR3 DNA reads TGCGCCAGCAGCTTCGATTCGGGTGCAGATACGCAGTATTTT.

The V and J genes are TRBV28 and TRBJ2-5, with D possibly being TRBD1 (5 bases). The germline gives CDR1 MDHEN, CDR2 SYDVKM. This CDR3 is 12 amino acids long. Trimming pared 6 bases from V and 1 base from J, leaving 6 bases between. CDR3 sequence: CASRDSQETQYF. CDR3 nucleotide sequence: TGTGCCAGCAGAGACAGCCAAGAGACCCAGTACTTC. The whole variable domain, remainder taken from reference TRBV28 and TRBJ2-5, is DVKVTQSSRYLVKRTGEKVFLECVQDMDHENMFWYRQDPGLGLRLIYFSYDVKMKEKGDIPEGYSVSREKKERFSLILESASTNQTSMYLCASRDSQETQYFGPGTRLLVL.

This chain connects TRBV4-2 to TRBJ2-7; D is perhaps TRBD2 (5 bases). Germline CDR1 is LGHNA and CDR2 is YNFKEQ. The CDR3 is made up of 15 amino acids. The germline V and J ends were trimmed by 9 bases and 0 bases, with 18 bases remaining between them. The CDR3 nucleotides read TGTGCCAGTCGCTCTCAAGCGGTAAGCTCCTACGAGCAGTACTTC. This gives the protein CASRSQAVSSYEQYF.

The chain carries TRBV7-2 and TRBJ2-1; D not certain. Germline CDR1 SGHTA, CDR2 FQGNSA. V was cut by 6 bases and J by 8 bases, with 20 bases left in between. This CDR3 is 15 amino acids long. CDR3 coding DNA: TGTGCCAGCAGGCCAGGTGGGATAGGTTGGCATGAGCAGTTCTTC. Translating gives CASRPGGIGWHEQFF.

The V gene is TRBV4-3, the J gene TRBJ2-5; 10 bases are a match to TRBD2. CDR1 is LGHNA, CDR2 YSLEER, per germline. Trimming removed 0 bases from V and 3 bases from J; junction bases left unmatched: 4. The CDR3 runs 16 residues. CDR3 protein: CASSQDGAGGEETQYF. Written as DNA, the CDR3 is TGCGCCAGCAGCCAAGATGGAGCGGGGGGGGAAGAGACCCAGTACTTC.

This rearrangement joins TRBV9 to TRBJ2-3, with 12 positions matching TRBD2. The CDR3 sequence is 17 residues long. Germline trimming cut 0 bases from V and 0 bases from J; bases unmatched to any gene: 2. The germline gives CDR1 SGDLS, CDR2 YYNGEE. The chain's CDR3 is CASSVAGTSGSTDTQYF. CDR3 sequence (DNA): TGTGCCAGCAGCGTAGCGGGGACTAGCGGGAGCACAGATACGCAGTATTTT.

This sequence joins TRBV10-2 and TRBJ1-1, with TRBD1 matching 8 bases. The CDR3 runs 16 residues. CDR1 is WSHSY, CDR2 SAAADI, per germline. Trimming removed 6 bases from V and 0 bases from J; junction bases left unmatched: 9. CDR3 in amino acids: CASSLDRTGMNTEAFF. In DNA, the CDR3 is TGCGCCAGCAGCCTTGACCGGACAGGGATGAACACTGAAGCTTTCTTT.